The rows below give T cell receptor beta chains drawn from one sample of a study of control samples from healthy donors and cancer patients. Profiling relied on immunoSEQ multiplex PCR, and the TCRdb table lists in-frame clones only, not all of them. The sample contains tens of thousands of clones, around nine tenths of which appear only once. The sequencing sample was made of PBMCs. Every receptor here comes from a man aged 35 to 55 with colorectal cancer. CDR3s include the opening cysteine and the closing phenylalanine or tryptophan. Fields, in order: CDR3 DNA, CDR3 protein, CDR3 length, D gene, clone size, V gene, J gene. A D gene is named only where the DNA matches it firmly. Only some rows state a clone size, as once, few, many or a class for expanded clones.

DNA: TGTGCCAGCAGTGAAATCAGGGGGGCTGCCACTGAAGCTTTCTTT
CDR3: CASSEIRGAATEAFF
length: 15
D: TRBD1
size: .
V: TRBV6-1
J: TRBJ1-1

DNA: TGTGCATCCTGGGATGAAAAACTGTTTTTT
CDR3: CASWDEKLFF
length: 10
D: .
size: .
V: TRBV28
J: TRBJ1-4

DNA: TGTGCCAGCAGCCTAAATCACAATGAGCAGTTCTTC
CDR3: CASSLNHNEQFF
length: 12
D: .
size: .
V: TRBV27
J: TRBJ2-1

DNA: TGTGCCAGCAGCTTACGCCCACCGGGATCAGATACGCAGTATTTT
CDR3: CASSLRPPGSDTQYF
length: 15
D: .
size: .
V: TRBV7-6
J: TRBJ2-3

DNA: TGTGCCAGCAGCTTAACGACAGATACGCAGTATTTT
CDR3: CASSLTTDTQYF
length: 12
D: .
size: .
V: TRBV11-2
J: TRBJ2-3

DNA: TGTGCCAGCAGTGGGACCGCAAACTATGGCTACACCTTC
CDR3: CASSGTANYGYTF
length: 13
D: .
size: .
V: TRBV6-2/TRBV6-3
J: TRBJ1-2

DNA: TGTGCCAGCAGTTCCAATTGGGGTAGAGAGACCCAGTACTTC
CDR3: CASSSNWGRETQYF
length: 14
D: .
size: .
V: TRBV6-5
J: TRBJ2-5

DNA: TGTGCCAGCAGTTACCTCGGGGTGAGGACCTACGAGCAGTACTTC
CDR3: CASSYLGVRTYEQYF
length: 15
D: .
size: .
V: TRBV6-5
J: TRBJ2-7

DNA: TGTGCCAGCAGCGACCCCGGGACTAGGGGTGAGCAGTTCTTC
CDR3: CASSDPGTRGEQFF
length: 14
D: TRBD2
size: .
V: TRBV11-1
J: TRBJ2-1

DNA: TGTGCCAGCAGGGGTAGCGGGAGTTTCACCGGGGAGCTGTTTTTT
CDR3: CASRGSGSFTGELFF
length: 15
D: TRBD2
size: .
V: TRBV6-6
J: TRBJ2-2

DNA: TGTGCCAGCAGCTTAGCGACGGGAGGGCGCTCCTACGAGCAGTACTTC
CDR3: CASSLATGGRSYEQYF
length: 16
D: TRBD2
size: .
V: TRBV7-9
J: TRBJ2-7

DNA: TGTGCCAGCAGCCCCCCGGGGGGGGCGAACACCGGGGAGCTGTTTTTT
CDR3: CASSPPGGANTGELFF
length: 16
D: TRBD2
size: .
V: TRBV9
J: TRBJ2-2

DNA: TGTGCCAGCTCACCTATCTCGACAGCCTACGAGCAGTACTTC
CDR3: CASSPISTAYEQYF
length: 14
D: .
size: .
V: TRBV18
J: TRBJ2-7

DNA: TGTGCCAGCAGCTTGTATCCAGACCGCAAATTGGAGCAGTACTTC
CDR3: CASSLYPDRKLEQYF
length: 15
D: .
size: .
V: TRBV5-4
J: TRBJ2-7

DNA: TGTGCCTGGAGTGTAATTCCCATGAACACTGAAGCTTTCTTT
CDR3: CAWSVIPMNTEAFF
length: 14
D: .
size: once
V: TRBV30
J: TRBJ1-1

DNA: TGTGCCACCCGAGGACTAGCGGGAGGGCTGTCCTACGAGCAGTACTTC
CDR3: CATRGLAGGLSYEQYF
length: 16
D: TRBD2
size: .
V: TRBV27
J: TRBJ2-7

DNA: TGTGCCAGCAGTTTAGGTGGAAAGCCCCAGCATTTT
CDR3: CASSLGGKPQHF
length: 12
D: .
size: .
V: TRBV12-3/TRBV12-4
J: TRBJ1-5